One TCR beta chain is described in this entry. As processed by the authors: Nucleated cell number was recorded as an estimate derived from reference gene primer amplification. Sequencing used immunoSEQ multiplex PCR; TCRdb keeps in-frame clones, though not all of them. The V and J calls and clone size were taken over from that table, and D and trimming were inferred from the DNA. The repertoire holds some 50,000 clones, with about nine tenths as singletons. The record originates from a study of blood T cell repertoires in COVID-19. On the study more broadly: Acute-phase and convalescent COVID-19 samples originated in the United States, Italy and Spain. PBMCs, B-cell-depleted T cells, or T cells provided the cDNA or gDNA that made up the material.

Specimen: peripheral blood. This TCR was sampled from a man aged 55 to 70 with acute or convalescent COVID-19.

The CDR3 region has the DNA TGCGCCAGCAGCCTGGACAGATCTGAAGCTTTCTTT. Residues: CASSLDRSEAFF. V is TRBV5-1 and J is TRBJ1-1; D is possibly TRBD1 (6 bases). The CDR3 spans 12 residues. Trimming took off 4 bases at V and 6 bases at J, with 10 bases between the two ends. Germline V gene sequence: CDR1 SGHRS, CDR2 YFSETQ.